This TCR beta chain is from a study of blood T cells in healthy people across ages (dated by TCRdb to the mid-2010s). A note on the overall study: In model experiments, roughly one uniquely barcoded TCR beta cDNA molecule per two T cells was captured by template switching. Using deep sequencing normalized with unique cDNA molecular identifiers, the study measured how TCR beta repertoire diversity changes with age. The donors were split into four age groups: young (average 16 years), middle-aged (about 40), aged (roughly 65) and long-lived (more than 80). To avoid experimental bias, donors of different ages were spread randomly across the sequencing lanes. For two donors (one aged 18 to 29 and one aged 80 or older), the study analyzed two additional independent replicas of 1 million unique cDNA reads from the same blood draw. Points the paper makes about the study in general: The long-lived group showed more naive CD4+ T cells, fewer expanded clones and increased TCR diversity than the aged group, suggesting age selection. Observed TCR beta diversity per million T cells fell roughly linearly with age, and a significant reduction was already apparent by age approximately 41. There was a strong correlation between observed TCR beta diversity and the percentage of naive T cells measured by flow cytometry. Conclusive comparison of naive and antigen-experienced compartments was prevented by the profiling of bulk unsorted PBMCs. Estimates of total diversity based on one million sequenced T cells were regarded as lower bounds and as underestimates. Donor CMV infection status was unknown, potentially confounding age-related changes in expanded clonotypes.

The roughly 39 donors, aged roughly 6 to 100 years, were systemically healthy Caucasian individuals from Russia. Approximately 9 milliliters of peripheral blood were collected from each donor into EDTA-treated Vacutainer tubes. Ficoll-Paque density-gradient centrifugation was used to isolate PBMCs, with at least 7 million per sample. Total RNA was extracted from PBMCs with Trizol reagent, with at least 5 micrograms obtained per sample. The percentages of naive CD45RAhigh/CD27high T cells were determined by flow cytometry on a PBMC aliquot from every donor. This clonotype was found a few times. It has no known antigen specificity. No per-base quality is available; no much larger clone lies one base away. There are 13 amino acids in the CDR3, from cysteine to phenylalanine inclusive. Only CDR3 DNA remains: 39 bases, in frame from the first base. Cut back by 6 bases and 4 bases, the V and J ends lie 11 bases apart. CDR1 and CDR2, per the germline V gene, are MNHEY and SVGAGI.

The method behind the library was 5' RACE. Sequencing used an Illumina HiSeq 2500. A second about 6 to 11 cycle PCR used a sample-barcoded 5' primer and a J-beta primer mix. Each TCR beta cDNA molecule received a unique molecular identifier from a template-switch 5' adaptor carrying 12 random nucleotides. Each sample yielded at least 2.5 million CDR3-containing paired-end reads. All of the RNA was converted into first-strand cDNA using the Mint cDNA synthesis kit, with a TRBC-specific oligonucleotide serving as the primer. Following uracil-DNA glycosylase treatment, all cDNA underwent a first 18-cycle PCR with the universal primers M1SS and BC2_uni_R. From the authors' description of their analysis: Each sample was normalized by randomly selecting 1 million high-quality reads, each carrying a distinct molecular identifier. Reads sharing molecular identifiers were discarded rather than binned into consensus sequences. MiTCR, set to a Q25 quality threshold and the strictest error-elimination algorithm, was used for CDR3 identification, clonotype clustering and error correction. A nonparametric unseen species model using Euler transformation provided a lower-bound estimate of total TCR beta diversity. In-frame beta chains were kept once TCRdb had trimmed the public reads at Q25 with fastp and called clones with MiXCR. CDR3 protein duplicates are merged, each entry listing the most common genes and DNA. TCRdb, rather than the study authors, made the V and J calls. This sample comprises 1,500,000 or so distinct CDR3 sequences, approximately 59% of them detected only once. The ten largest clones capture 5.5% to 8% of the sample.

The clonotype originates from a man aged 18-30 years in good health. The sample comprised blood. The chain joins TRBV6-5 to TRBJ2-3; no D gene call is confident. The DNA reads as follows: TGTGCCAGCAGCTCTCCTGGCGCAGATACGCAGTATTTT. Its protein is CASSSPGADTQYF.